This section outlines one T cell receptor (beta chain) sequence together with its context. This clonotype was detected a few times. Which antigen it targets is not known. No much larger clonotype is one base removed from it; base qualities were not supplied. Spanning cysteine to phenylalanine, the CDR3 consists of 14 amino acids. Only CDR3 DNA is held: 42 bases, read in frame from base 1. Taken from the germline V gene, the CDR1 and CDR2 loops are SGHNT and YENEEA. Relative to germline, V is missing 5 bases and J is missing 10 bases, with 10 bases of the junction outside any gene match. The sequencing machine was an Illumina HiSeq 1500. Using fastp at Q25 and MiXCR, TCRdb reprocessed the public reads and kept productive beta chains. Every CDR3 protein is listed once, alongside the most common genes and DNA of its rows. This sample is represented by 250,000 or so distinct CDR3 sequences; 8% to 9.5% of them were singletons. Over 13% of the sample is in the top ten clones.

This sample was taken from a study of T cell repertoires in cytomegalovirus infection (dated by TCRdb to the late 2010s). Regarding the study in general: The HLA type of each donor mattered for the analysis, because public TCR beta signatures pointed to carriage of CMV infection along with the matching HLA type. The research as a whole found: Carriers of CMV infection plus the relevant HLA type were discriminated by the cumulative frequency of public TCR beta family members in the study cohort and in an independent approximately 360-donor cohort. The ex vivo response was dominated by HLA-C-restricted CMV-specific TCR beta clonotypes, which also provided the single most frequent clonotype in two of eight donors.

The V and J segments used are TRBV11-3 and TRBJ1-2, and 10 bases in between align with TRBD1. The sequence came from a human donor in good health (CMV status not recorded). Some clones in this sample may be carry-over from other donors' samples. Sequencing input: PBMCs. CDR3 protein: CASSVTGGDSFYTF. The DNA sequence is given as TGTGCCAGCAGCGTGACAGGGGGCGACTCGTTCTACACCTTC.